This TCR beta chain originates from a study of cytomegalovirus exposure and HLA in healthy donors. In the case of this clone: Its antigen is unknown.

Trimming left V 8 bases short and J 0 bases short, with 16 bases between. Germline V gene data show CDR1 as GTSNPN and CDR2 as SVGIG (reference sequence). The CDR3 is 15 residues long. This PCR relied on a set of 60 Vbeta primers and 13 Jbeta primers. TCRdb's copy holds only in-frame clones and misses some; the assay was immunoSEQ multiplex PCR. The sample contains fewer than 75,000 clones, 70% to 85% of which appear only once. Healthy donors of bone marrow made up the group. General study findings and limits: An ancestry cluster, one associated with Asian ancestry, reportedly showed fewer N-insertions than the roughly 670-donor mean in a later analysis. 87-base-pair reads could not separate some V segments, including TRBV6-2 and TRBV6-3.

This sequence was found in a woman aged 30 to 39 in good health and CMV-seronegative. The specimen was PBMCs. The V and J genes are TRBV30 and TRBJ2-2, with D perhaps matching TRBD2 (7 bases). The CDR3 DNA follows: TGTGCCGGGGGGGGCAGGGCTGCGAACACCGGGGAGCTGTTTTTT. This encodes CAGGGRAANTGELFF.